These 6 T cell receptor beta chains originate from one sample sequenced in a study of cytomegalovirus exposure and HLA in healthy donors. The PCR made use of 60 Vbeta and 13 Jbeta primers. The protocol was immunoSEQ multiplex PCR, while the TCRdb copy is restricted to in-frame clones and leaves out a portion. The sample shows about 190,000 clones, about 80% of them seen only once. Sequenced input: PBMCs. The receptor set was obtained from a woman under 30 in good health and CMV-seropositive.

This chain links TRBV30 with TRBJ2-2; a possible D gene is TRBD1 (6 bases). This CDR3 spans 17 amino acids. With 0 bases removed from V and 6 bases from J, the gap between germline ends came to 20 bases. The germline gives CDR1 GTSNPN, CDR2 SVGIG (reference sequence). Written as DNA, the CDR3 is TGTGCCTGGAGTGTAAGGCGAAACAGGGAAATTCCCGGGGAGCTGTTTTTT. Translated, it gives CAWSVRRNREIPGELFF.

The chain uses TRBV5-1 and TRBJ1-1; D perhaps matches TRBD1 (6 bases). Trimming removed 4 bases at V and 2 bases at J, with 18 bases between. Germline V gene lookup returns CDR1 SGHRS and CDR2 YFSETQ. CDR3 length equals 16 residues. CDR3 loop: CASSQIQGGRNTEAFF. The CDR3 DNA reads TGCGCCAGCAGCCAAATACAGGGAGGGAGAAACACTGAAGCTTTCTTT.

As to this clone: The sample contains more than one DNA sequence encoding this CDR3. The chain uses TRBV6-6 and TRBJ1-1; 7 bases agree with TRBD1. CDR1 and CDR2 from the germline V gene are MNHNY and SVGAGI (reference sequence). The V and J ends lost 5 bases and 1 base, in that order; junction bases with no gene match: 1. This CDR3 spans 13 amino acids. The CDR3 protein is CASSRQGNTEAFF. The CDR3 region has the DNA TGTGCCAGCAGTAGACAGGGGAACACTGAAGCTTTCTTT.

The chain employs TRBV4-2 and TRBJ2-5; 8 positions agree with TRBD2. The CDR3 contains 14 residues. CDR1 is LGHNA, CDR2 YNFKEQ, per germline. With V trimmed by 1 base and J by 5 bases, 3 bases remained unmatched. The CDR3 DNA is TGTGCCAGCAGCCAAGCGGGGGGGCCCGAGACCCAGTACTTC. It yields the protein CASSQAGGPETQYF.

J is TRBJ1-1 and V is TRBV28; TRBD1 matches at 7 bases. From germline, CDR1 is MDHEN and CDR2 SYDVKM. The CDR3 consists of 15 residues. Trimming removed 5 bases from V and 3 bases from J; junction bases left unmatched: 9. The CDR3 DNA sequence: TGTGCCAGCAGTCCCCACAGGGGAAAGTACACTGAAGCTTTCTTT. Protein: CASSPHRGKYTEAFF.

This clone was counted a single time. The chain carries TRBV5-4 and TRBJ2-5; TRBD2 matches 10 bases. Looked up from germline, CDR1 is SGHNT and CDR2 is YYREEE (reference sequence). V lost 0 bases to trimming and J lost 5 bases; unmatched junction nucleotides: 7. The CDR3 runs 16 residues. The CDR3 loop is CASSLAIAGGSETQYF. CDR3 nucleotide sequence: TGTGCCAGCAGCTTGGCCATAGCGGGGGGCTCGGAGACCCAGTACTTC.